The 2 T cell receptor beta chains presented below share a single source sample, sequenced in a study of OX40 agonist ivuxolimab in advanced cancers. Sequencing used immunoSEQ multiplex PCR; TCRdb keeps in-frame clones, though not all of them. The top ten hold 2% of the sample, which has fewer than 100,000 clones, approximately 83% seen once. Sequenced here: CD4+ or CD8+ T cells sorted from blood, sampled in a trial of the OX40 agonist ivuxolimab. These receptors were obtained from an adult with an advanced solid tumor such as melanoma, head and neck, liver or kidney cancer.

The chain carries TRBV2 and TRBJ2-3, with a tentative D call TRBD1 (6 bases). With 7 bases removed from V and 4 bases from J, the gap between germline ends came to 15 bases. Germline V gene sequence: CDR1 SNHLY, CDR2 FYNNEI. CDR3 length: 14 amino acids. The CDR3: CASIPWTDSDTQYF. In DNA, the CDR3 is TGTGCCAGCATTCCTTGGACAGACTCAGATACGCAGTATTTT.

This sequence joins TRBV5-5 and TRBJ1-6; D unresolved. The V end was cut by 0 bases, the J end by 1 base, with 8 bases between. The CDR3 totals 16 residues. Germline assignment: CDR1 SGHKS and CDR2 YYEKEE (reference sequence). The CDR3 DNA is TGTGCCAGCAGCTTGGGGGCGACGTCCTATAATTCACCCCTCCACTTT. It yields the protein CASSLGATSYNSPLHF. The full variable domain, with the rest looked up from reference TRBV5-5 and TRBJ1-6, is DAGVTQSPTHLIKTRGQQVTLRCSPISGHKSVSWYQQVLGQGPQFIFQYYEKEERGRGNFPDRFSARQFPNYSSELNVNALLLGDSALYLCASSLGATSYNSPLHFGNGTRLTVT.